The clone carrying this TCR beta chain was seen only once. Its matching antigen is unknown. The study drew donors from healthy Caucasian individuals in Russia aged roughly 6 to 90. RNA extraction gave at least 5 micrograms of total RNA per sample. This specimen comes from a study of blood T cells in healthy people across ages. The V gene lost 5 bases and the J gene lost 0 bases, with 11 bases spanning the gap. Looked up from germline, CDR1 is SNHLY and CDR2 is FYNNEI. The CDR3 length is 14 residues. The use of a sample-barcoded 5' primer and a J-beta primer mix characterized a second PCR of about 7 to 12 cycles. TCRdb analysed the 5' RACE reads with MiXCR anew, one entry per CDR3 protein. The data contain around 1,900,000 distinct CDR3 sequences, around 40% of them singletons. Study results and limitations: Estimates drawn from one million T cells were deemed to understate diversity. Lack of knowledge of donor CMV status possibly confounded expanded clonotype changes.

Source material: blood. This receptor was taken from a human donor in good health. V is TRBV2 and J is TRBJ2-7; D remains ambiguous. The CDR3 sequence is CASSKGPVSYEQYF. The CDR3 DNA sequence: TGTGCCAGCAGTAAAGGTCCCGTCTCCTACGAGCAGTACTTC.